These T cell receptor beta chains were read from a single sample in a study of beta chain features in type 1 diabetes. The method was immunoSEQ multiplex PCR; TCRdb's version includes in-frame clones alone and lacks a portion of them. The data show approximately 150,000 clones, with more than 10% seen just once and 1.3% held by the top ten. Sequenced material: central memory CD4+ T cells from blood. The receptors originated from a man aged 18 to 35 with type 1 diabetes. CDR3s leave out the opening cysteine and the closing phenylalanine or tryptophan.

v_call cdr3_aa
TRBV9 ASSVAWDYEQY
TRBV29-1 SVDGGRETQY
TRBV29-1 SVGGEPYQPQH
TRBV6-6 ASSYLGRAVGDTQY
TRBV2 ASSPLKLNPST
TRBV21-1 ASSKSPCSYEQY
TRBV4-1 ASSQGQLSGNTIY
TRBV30 AWREQGAAF
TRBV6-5 ASRYGESQPQH
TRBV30 AWSHGTGYGYT
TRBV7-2 ASSRDVGEAF
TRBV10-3 AIRGSGNTGELF
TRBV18 ASSGTNEKLF
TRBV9 ASTLGPNTQETQY
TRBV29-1 SVGLTFNTEAF
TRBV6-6 ASTKTAMGPQH
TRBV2 ASSPPGQGALNTEAF
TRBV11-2 ASSSTDRANTEAF
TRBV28 ASSPGTFSYGYT
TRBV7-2 ASSLDSGPWH
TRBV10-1 ASSDPPGNEQF
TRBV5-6 ASSLSDGRNEPQH
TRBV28 ASSPRPGGGYT
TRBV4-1 ASSHPGQGGNEQF
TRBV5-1 ASSFGDRGSTDTQY
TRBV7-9 ASSLTSGAYNEQF
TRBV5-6 ASSSDGTGTSSYNSPLH
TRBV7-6 ASSWSSTDTQY
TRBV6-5 ASSRDSNSPLH
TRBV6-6 ASNQGGDHSYNEQF
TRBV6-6 ASSPSGEDTQY
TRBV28 ASSPGGGSSPLH
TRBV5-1 ASTPRAGGTDTQY
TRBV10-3 AITRDSYTGYT
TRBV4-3 ASSQDLFRDSSYEQY
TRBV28 ASSSPQGQAGANVLT
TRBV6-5 ASSTSGLAKNIQY
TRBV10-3 AISETRLAGSTDTQY
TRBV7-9 ASSYETEAF
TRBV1 TSGKNYNEQF
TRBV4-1 ASSQDSSKETQY
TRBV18 ASSQAAYQETQY
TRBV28 ASRREGKLF